The 5 T cell receptor beta chains below were found in one sample sequenced in a study of shared clonotypes between healthy human individuals. Assay used: immunoSEQ multiplex PCR; TCRdb lists only in-frame clones, some missing. Among 2 million to 3 million clones listed, approximately 94% were seen once. The material sequenced was naive CD4+ T cells from PBMCs. Specified subset: CD45RA+ positively selected. All receptors come from a man younger than 30 in good health. Some clones in this sample may be carry-over from other donors' samples.

The chain combines TRBV7-2 with TRBJ2-3; TRBD2 matches at 14 bases. Germline V lookup: CDR1 SGHTA, CDR2 FQGNSA. This CDR3 contains 18 residues. Germline trimming cut 4 bases from V and 6 bases from J; bases unmatched to any gene: 12. This CDR3 is CASSSHPTSGRDEDTQYF. The CDR3 region has the DNA TGTGCCAGCAGCTCCCACCCGACTAGCGGGAGGGACGAGGATACGCAGTATTTT.

This chain joins TRBV5-1 and TRBJ1-4, with D uncertain. V shed 5 bases and J shed 0 bases, with 8 bases lying between them. The V gene's germline CDR1 is SGHRS and CDR2 YFSETQ. The CDR3 sequence is 14 residues long. This CDR3 is CASRRDATNEKLFF. In DNA, the CDR3 is TGCGCCAGCAGGAGGGATGCAACTAATGAAAAACTGTTTTTT.

The chain uses TRBV13 and TRBJ2-7; D might be TRBD1 or TRBD2, each matching 5 bases. Trimming pared 3 bases from V and 7 bases from J, leaving 16 bases between. The CDR3 is made up of 14 amino acids. Looked up from germline, CDR1 is PRHDT and CDR2 is FYEKMQ (reference sequence). The CDR3 DNA follows: TGTGCCAGCAGCTTTCCCCTGGGGACCGGAGAGCAGTACTTC. Translation: CASSFPLGTGEQYF.

This sequence joins TRBV19 and TRBJ2-1; 7 nucleotides agree with TRBD2. This CDR3 comprises 11 residues. The junction had 3 bases not matched to a gene; V was cut back by 8 bases and J by 8 bases. The germline gives CDR1 LNHDA, CDR2 SQIVND (reference sequence). The CDR3 sequence is CASSREYEQFF. The CDR3 DNA is TGTGCCAGTTCGCGGGAGTATGAGCAGTTCTTC. The full variable domain, completed using reference TRBV19 and TRBJ2-1, is DGGITQSPKYLFRKEGQNVTLSCEQNLNHDAMYWYRQDPGQGLRLIYYSQIVNDFQKGDIAEGYSVSREKKESFPLTVTSAQKNPTAFYLCASSREYEQFFGPGTRLTVL.

V is TRBV28 and J is TRBJ1-2; D is perhaps TRBD1 (5 bases). Germline V gene data show CDR1 as MDHEN and CDR2 as SYDVKM. The V gene lost 5 bases and the J gene lost 6 bases, with 16 bases spanning the gap. This CDR3 comprises 14 residues. The CDR3 nucleotides are TGTGCCAGCAGTGCGGGACCTCTCTGGGATGGCTACACCTTC. It translates to CASSAGPLWDGYTF.